The 7 T cell receptor beta chains below come from one sample, sequenced in a study of blood T cell repertoires in COVID-19. Assay: immunoSEQ multiplex PCR; the TCRdb copy retains only in-frame clones and omits some. The sample carries about 270,000 clones, about four fifths recorded once. The sequenced sample was peripheral blood. The receptors were gathered from an older woman with active or convalescent COVID-19.

This clone was observed a few times. The chain recombines TRBV19 with TRBJ2-4, with TRBD1 identical over 7 bases. CDR1 and CDR2 (germline): LNHDA, SQIVND (reference sequence). The CDR3 is made up of 17 amino acids. Trimming took 1 base from V and 4 from J; bases not matched to a gene: 10. The CDR3 region is CASSIGVWGRGKNIQYF. DNA of the CDR3: TGTGCCAGTAGTATAGGCGTCTGGGGCAGGGGGAAAAACATTCAGTACTTC.

The rearrangement uses TRBV5-1 and TRBJ2-7, with TRBD2 as a possible D gene (6 bases). CDR3 length: 16 amino acids. Per germline, CDR1 SGHRS and CDR2 YFSETQ. Deletions cut 3 bases from V and 1 base from J, with 17 bases between. CDR3 DNA sequence: TGCGCCAGCAGCTCTTTCAACCGGGACTTGTCCTACGAGCAGTACTTC. It encodes CASSSFNRDLSYEQYF.

This sequence joins TRBV19 and TRBJ1-2; weak D call: TRBD1 (6 bases). This CDR3 has 15 amino acids. V lost 8 bases and J 3 bases, leaving 19 bases between the germline ends. Germline-derived CDR1 and CDR2 are LNHDA and SQIVND (reference sequence). The CDR3 DNA is TGTGCCAGTCAGCGCCGCGAACAGGGCTACTATGGCTACACCTTC. Encoded protein: CASQRREQGYYGYTF.

The chain uses TRBV2 and TRBJ2-3, with 10 bases that match TRBD2. The junction had 10 bases not matched to a gene; V was cut back by 6 bases and J by 4 bases. CDR1 is SNHLY and CDR2 is FYNNEI in the germline V gene. The CDR3 has 16 amino acids. CDR3 amino acids: CASRSLTSGRADTQYF. DNA of the CDR3: TGTGCCAGCAGGTCTTTGACTAGCGGGCGGGCAGATACGCAGTATTTT.

The V call is TRBV6-5, the J call TRBJ1-2, with D unclear. V shed 0 bases and J shed 5 bases, with 16 bases lying between them. Per the germline V gene, CDR1 is MNHEY and CDR2 is SVGAGI. This CDR3 region has 16 residues. The chain's CDR3 is CASSYSLSRLLYGYTF. CDR3 nucleotide sequence: TGTGCCAGCAGTTACTCCCTTTCAAGACTGCTTTATGGCTACACCTTC.

This clone was seen a single time. This sequence joins TRBV4-1 and TRBJ2-5, with D tentatively TRBD2 (6 bases). This CDR3 contains 13 residues. V was trimmed by 1 base and J by 5 bases, leaving 8 bases between them. Germline values: CDR1 MGHRA, CDR2 YSYEKL. The CDR3 protein is CASSQGGEETQYF. The CDR3 DNA is TGCGCCAGCAGCCAAGGGGGGGAGGAGACCCAGTACTTC.

This clone appeared a few times. V gene TRBV6-1 combines with J gene TRBJ1-1, with D possibly matching TRBD1 (5 bases). The CDR3 is 13 residues long. Between the trimmed V and J ends, which lost 5 bases and 5 bases, there was a span of 12 bases. CDR1 is MNHNS, CDR2 SASEGT, per germline. The CDR3 DNA follows: TGTGCCAGCAGTCGCCAGGGTGGGACTGAAGCTTTCTTT. Amino acid sequence: CASSRQGGTEAFF.